This T cell receptor (beta chain) was profiled in a study of neurological immune-mediated disorders. In the study overall: The study included some 35 multiple sclerosis patients, around 30 relapsing-remitting and 3 secondary progressive.

Germline V gene data show CDR1 as SGHRS and CDR2 as YFSETQ. Trimming stripped 3 bases from V and 3 bases from J, with 14 bases between. The CDR3 extends over 15 amino acids. Sequencing runs each generated in excess of 180 million TCR-beta sequences derived from 15-18 subjects. TCRdb re-analysed the 5' RACE reads in MiXCR, keeping a single row per CDR3 protein. The table has tens of thousands of distinct CDR3 sequences, roughly 4.5% seen once. This receptor was obtained from a man aged 30 to 45 with multiple sclerosis. Sequencing was carried out using PBMCs. J is TRBJ2-3 and V is TRBV5-1; a possible D gene is TRBD1 (7 bases). The CDR3 nucleotides read TGCGCCAGCAGCTCGGCGGGACAGCATACAGATACGCAGTATTTT. Translation gives CASSSAGQHTDTQYF. The complete variable domain, with remaining parts taken from reference TRBV5-1 and TRBJ2-3, reads KAGVTQTPRYLIKTRGQQVTLSCSPISGHRSVSWYQQTPGQGLQFLFEYFSETQRNKGNFPGRFSGRQFSNSRSEMNVSTLELGDSALYLCASSSAGQHTDTQYFGPGTRLTVL.